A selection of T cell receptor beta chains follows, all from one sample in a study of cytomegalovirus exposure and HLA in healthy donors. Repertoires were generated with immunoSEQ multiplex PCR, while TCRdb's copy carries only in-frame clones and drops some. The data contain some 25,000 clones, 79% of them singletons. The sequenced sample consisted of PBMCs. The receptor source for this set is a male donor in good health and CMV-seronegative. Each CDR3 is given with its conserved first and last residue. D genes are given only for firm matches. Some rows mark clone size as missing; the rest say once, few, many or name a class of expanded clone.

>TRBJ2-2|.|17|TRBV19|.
TGTGCCAGTAGTAGGGGGGGCGGGAGTCGTTTCACCGGGGAGCTGTTTTTT
CASSRGGGSRFTGELFF
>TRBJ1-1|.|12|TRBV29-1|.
TGCATCGCCTCAGGGGCGAACACTGAAGCTTTCTTT
CIASGANTEAFF
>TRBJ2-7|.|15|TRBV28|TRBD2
TGTGCCAGCAGTACCGGACTAGCGGGAGTATTCGAGCAGTACTTC
CASSTGLAGVFEQYF
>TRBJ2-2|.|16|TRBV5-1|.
TGCGCCAGCAGCTGGGGGCCCGGGGTCAGGACCGGGGAGCTGTTTTTT
CASSWGPGVRTGELFF
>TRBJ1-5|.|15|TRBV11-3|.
TGTGCCAGCAGCCCCAGGGGTTTTGGCAATCAGCCCCAGCATTTT
CASSPRGFGNQPQHF
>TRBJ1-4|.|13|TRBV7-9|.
TGTGCCAGCACCCCAGTGGCTAATGAAAAACTGTTTTTT
CASTPVANEKLFF
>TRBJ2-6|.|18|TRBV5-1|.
TGCGCCAGCAGGGAGGCGGCAGGCGCCGTCTCTGGGGCCAACGTCCTGACTTTC
CASREAAGAVSGANVLTF
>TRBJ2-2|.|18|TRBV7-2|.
TGTGCCAGCAGCTTCGACAGGGTTGGCGGGGCGAACACCGGGGAGCTGTTTTTT
CASSFDRVGGANTGELFF
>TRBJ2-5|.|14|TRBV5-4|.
TGTGCCAGCAGCTCTTTTCAGGGTTCGGAGACCCAGTACTTC
CASSSFQGSETQYF
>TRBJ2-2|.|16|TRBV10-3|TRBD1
TGTGCCATCAGTCAGACCGGGACAGGGAACACCGGGGAGCTGTTTTTT
CAISQTGTGNTGELFF
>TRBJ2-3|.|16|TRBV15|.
TGTGCCACCAGCAGACGGCTAGATGCTAGCACAGATACGCAGTATTTT
CATSRRLDASTDTQYF
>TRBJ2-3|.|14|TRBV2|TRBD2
TGTGCCAGCAGCGCCGGGACTAGCTTCGATACGCAGTATTTT
CASSAGTSFDTQYF
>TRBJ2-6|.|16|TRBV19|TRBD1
TGTGCCAGTAGTATGGAACAGGGGACGGGGGCCAACGTCCTGACTTTC
CASSMEQGTGANVLTF
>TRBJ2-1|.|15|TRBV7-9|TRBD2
TGTGCCAGCAGCCCTGTTCTGGGGGGGAATTCGGAGCAGTTCTTC
CASSPVLGGNSEQFF
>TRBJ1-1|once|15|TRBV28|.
TGTGCCAGCAGTTTGGGGGGACGGAAGAACACTGAAGCTTTCTTT
CASSLGGRKNTEAFF